The subject of this entry is one T cell receptor beta chain. This CDR3 is built from 13 residues. Germline V gives CDR1 ENHRY, CDR2 SYGVKD. V lost 7 bases to trimming and J lost 7 bases, with 13 bases between them. The sample originates from a study of blood T cell repertoires in COVID-19. Generated by immunoSEQ multiplex PCR, the TCRdb table keeps only in-frame clones and is missing some. The sample holds around 95,000 clones, about 77% seen once. The chain uses TRBV10-3 and TRBJ1-4; D is unclear. This clonotype was obtained from a man in his 70s with active or convalescent COVID-19. The sequenced sample was peripheral blood. CDR3 protein: CAITPRVGEKLFF. The CDR3, as DNA: TGTGCCATCACCCCCCGGGTGGGTGAAAAACTGTTTTTT.